The T cell receptor beta chain under discussion was sequenced for a study of blood T cell repertoires in COVID-19. Germline CDR1 is SGHKS and CDR2 is YYEKEE (reference sequence). Deletions cut 2 bases from V and 8 bases from J, with 20 bases between. CDR3 length equals 16 residues. Per the original methods: Quantification of nucleated cells was approximated via reference gene primer amplification. The assay was immunoSEQ multiplex PCR, and TCRdb's table has in-frame clones only and misses some. V, J and clone size reflect that table, while D and trimming were determined from the DNA. The table shows about 160,000 clones, with 78% occurring only once.

This clonotype was sampled from a woman aged 80 or over with acute or convalescent COVID-19. Sample: peripheral blood. The V call is TRBV5-5, the J call TRBJ2-1; unclear D gene. CDR3 protein: CASSFGSPVLAYEQFF. The CDR3 DNA is TGTGCCAGCAGCTTCGGGTCCCCCGTCCTGGCATATGAGCAGTTCTTC.